Below are 10 T cell receptor beta chains sequenced from a single sample in a study of blood T cell repertoires in COVID-19. TCRdb's copy holds only in-frame clones and misses some; the assay was immunoSEQ multiplex PCR. This sample has fewer than 90,000 clones; about 91% occur once, and the top ten carry about 0.51%. Sequencing was done on a sample of peripheral blood. The receptors were sampled from a man aged 55 to 70 with acute or convalescent COVID-19.

The rearrangement joins TRBV6-5 to TRBJ1-1; the D gene is possibly TRBD1 (6 bases). Germline lookup yields CDR1 MNHEY and CDR2 SVGAGI. The V end was cut by 5 bases, the J end by 4 bases, with 11 bases between. CDR3 length equals 13 residues. The CDR3: CASSLTGTTEAFF. Written as DNA, the CDR3 is TGTGCCAGCAGTCTCACAGGGACCACTGAAGCTTTCTTT.

J is TRBJ1-5 and V is TRBV19; D call uncertain. CDR1 and CDR2 (germline): LNHDA, SQIVND (reference sequence). V lost 5 bases and J 2 bases, leaving 10 bases between the germline ends. The CDR3 has 14 amino acids. CDR3 bases: TGTGCCAGTAGTCCGGGTCCGGGCAATCAGCCCCAGCATTTT. As protein: CASSPGPGNQPQHF.

V is TRBV7-9 and J is TRBJ2-7; no reliable D call. The V end was cut by 2 bases, the J end by 6 bases, with 14 bases between. The CDR3 contains 14 residues. CDR1 SEHNR and CDR2 FQNEAQ come from the germline V gene (reference sequence). In DNA form, the CDR3 reads TGTGCCAGCAGCTTATCACAGTTCGAATTCGAGCAGTACTTC. It specifies CASSLSQFEFEQYF.

The sample holds one count of this clone. The CDR3 bases are TGTGCCACCAGCAGAGACAGCGCTTCTAACTATGGCTACACCTTC. Its protein is CATSRDSASNYGYTF. The rearrangement joins TRBV15 to TRBJ1-2; D is unclear. The CDR3 runs to 15 residues. Germline V CDR1 and CDR2: LNHNV, YYDKDF (reference sequence). The V end lost 0 bases, the J end lost 0 bases, and 8 bases lay between the germline ends.

In nucleotides, the CDR3 is TGCGCCAGCAGCTTGGGCGGTAACTATGGCTACACCTTC. This sequence encodes CASSLGGNYGYTF. The chain is built from TRBV5-1 and TRBJ1-2; D not certain. The germline V gene has CDR1 SGHRS and CDR2 YFSETQ. This CDR3 has 13 amino acids. V dropped 0 bases and J dropped 1 base, with 4 bases sitting between them.

The CDR3 spells CASSEIAGGSYNEQFF. The CDR3, as DNA: TGTGCCAGCAGTGAGATAGCGGGGGGCTCCTACAATGAGCAGTTCTTC. The chain has TRBV6-1 and TRBJ2-1, with 10 bases matching TRBD2. The CDR3 is 16 amino acids. The J segment lost 0 bases and the V segment lost 3 bases, leaving 2 bases of the junction unmatched. Germline V gives CDR1 MNHNS, CDR2 SASEGT.

The V and J genes are TRBV14 and TRBJ1-3; a possible D gene is TRBD1 (6 bases). Trimming took 1 base from V and 5 from J, leaving 6 bases between them. There are 13 residues in the CDR3. From germline, CDR1 is SGHDN and CDR2 FVKESK. As DNA, the CDR3 is TGTGCCAGCAGCCAAGGGGGGCGAAACACCATATATTTT. As protein: CASSQGGRNTIYF.

This clone came up once. This chain uses TRBV29-1 with TRBJ1-5; D is possibly TRBD1 (5 bases). Trimming shortened V by 4 bases and J by 0 bases, and 10 bases separated the two germline ends. The CDR3 spans 14 residues. Germline CDR1 is SQVTM and CDR2 is ANQGSEA. In DNA form, the CDR3 reads TGCAGCGTTGGCGACAGATATAGCAATCAGCCCCAGCATTTT. Translated, it gives CSVGDRYSNQPQHF.

The chain joins TRBV19 to TRBJ1-4, with D unclear. The germline V and J ends were trimmed by 0 bases and 5 bases, with 4 bases remaining between them. Germline V CDR1 and CDR2: LNHDA, SQIVND (reference sequence). There are 13 residues in the CDR3. CDR3 coding DNA: TGTGCCAGTAGTATAGACCAGAATGAAAAACTGTTTTTT. This encodes CASSIDQNEKLFF.

The V and J genes are TRBV9 and TRBJ1-1; 7 nucleotides match TRBD1. V gave up 4 bases and J gave up 2 bases; unmatched junction bases: 23. This CDR3 is 20 amino acids long. Germline CDR1 reads SGDLS; CDR2 reads YYNGEE. The CDR3 DNA sequence: TGTGCCAGCAGCAAAACGGCCGGGACAGCAGCCCCTCTAGCAAACACTGAAGCTTTCTTT. This codes for CASSKTAGTAAPLANTEAFF.